Below, 3 T cell receptor beta chains from the same sample are listed, as sequenced in a study of control samples from healthy donors and cancer patients. Assay used: immunoSEQ multiplex PCR; TCRdb lists only in-frame clones, some missing. The table lists fewer than 200,000 clones, 85% to 90% of them singletons. The sample consisted of blood. The receptors derive from a woman in her 30s in good health.

This rearrangement joins TRBV11-1 to TRBJ2-5; TRBD2 agrees at 9 bases. J lost 3 bases, V lost 2 bases, and 4 bases had no gene match. CDR1 is SGHAT and CDR2 is FQDESV in the germline V gene (reference sequence). The length of the CDR3 is 15 residues. The CDR3 sequence is CASSLRLAEKETQYF. CDR3 nucleotide sequence: TGTGCCAGCAGCTTACGACTAGCGGAAAAAGAGACCCAGTACTTC.

The chain employs TRBV13 and TRBJ2-5, with 7 positions matching TRBD1. V shed 4 bases, J shed 2 bases, and the junction held 4 bases outside the gene matches. The CDR3 has 14 residues. CDR1 is PRHDT and CDR2 is FYEKMQ in the germline V gene (reference sequence). The CDR3: CASSSPGQQETQYF. The CDR3 DNA reads TGTGCCAGCAGCTCCCCGGGACAGCAAGAGACCCAGTACTTC.

The V and J genes are TRBV5-1 and TRBJ1-1; D is uncertain. This CDR3 comprises 18 residues. Trimming cost V 4 bases and J 0 bases, with 22 bases left between them. Germline CDR1 SGHRS, CDR2 YFSETQ. CDR3 sequence reads: CASSESTPGGLLNTEAFF. CDR3 DNA: TGCGCCAGCAGCGAGAGTACACCGGGAGGACTATTGAACACTGAAGCTTTCTTT.